This T cell receptor (beta chain) originates from a study of technical replicates of blood from a few donors. TCRdb's table, derived via immunoSEQ multiplex PCR, lists solely in-frame clones and lacks some. This table holds about 84,000 clones, roughly 93% found once. The ends lost 11 bases at V and 5 bases at J; junction bases unmatched: 4. Germline CDR1 MDHEN, CDR2 SYDVKM. This CDR3 region has 12 residues. This chain links TRBV28 with TRBJ2-2; TRBD1 matches 8 bases. The sequenced sample was T cells isolated from PBMCs. The TCR sequence derives from a human donor in good health. The CDR3 bases are TGTGCCGGACAGGGCACAACCGGGGAGCTGTTTTTT. It is translated as CAGQGTTGELFF.